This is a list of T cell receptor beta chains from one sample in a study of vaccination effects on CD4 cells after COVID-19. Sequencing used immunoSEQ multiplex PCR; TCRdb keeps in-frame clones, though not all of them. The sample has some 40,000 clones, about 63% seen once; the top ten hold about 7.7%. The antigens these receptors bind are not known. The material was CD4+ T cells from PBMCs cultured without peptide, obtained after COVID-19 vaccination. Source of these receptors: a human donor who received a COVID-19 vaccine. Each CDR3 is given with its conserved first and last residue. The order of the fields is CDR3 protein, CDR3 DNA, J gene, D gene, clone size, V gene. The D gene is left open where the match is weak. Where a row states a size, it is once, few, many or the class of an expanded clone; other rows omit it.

CASSDTGGDYEQYF | TGCGCCAGCAGCGATACAGGTGGGGACTACGAGCAGTACTTC | TRBJ2-7 | . | once | TRBV5-1
CASRLRDRGDTIYF | TGTGCCAGCAGGCTTCGGGACAGGGGTGACACCATATATTTT | TRBJ1-3 | TRBD1 | . | TRBV6-5
CATGHRVRETQYF | TGCGCCACCGGGCATAGGGTGAGAGAGACCCAGTACTTC | TRBJ2-5 | . | once | TRBV10-2
CASSLGGDLSGNTIYF | TGTGCCAGCAGCTTAGGGGGGGACCTCTCTGGAAACACCATATATTTT | TRBJ1-3 | . | once | TRBV7-9
CASSLWGSGYTF | TGTGCCAGCAGCCTTTGGGGGTCCGGCTACACCTTC | TRBJ1-2 | . | . | TRBV3-1/TRBV3-2
CASGIGTAYGYTF | TGTGCCAGCGGAATAGGGACAGCTTATGGCTACACCTTC | TRBJ1-2 | TRBD1 | few | TRBV28
CAISEPQTGINGYTF | TGTGCCATCAGTGAACCCCAGACAGGGATAAACGGCTACACCTTC | TRBJ1-2 | TRBD1 | . | TRBV10-3
CASSRAGGHNEQFF | TGTGCCAGCAGCCGAGCGGGAGGCCACAATGAGCAGTTCTTC | TRBJ2-1 | TRBD2 | few | TRBV7-8
CASSLTSSSLAGDPYNEQFF | TGTGCCAGCAGCCTAACTTCCTCCAGTCTAGCGGGAGATCCCTACAATGAGCAGTTCTTC | TRBJ2-1 | TRBD2 | . | TRBV7-8
CASSRYNNEQFF | TGTGCCAGCAGTCGCTACAACAATGAGCAGTTCTTC | TRBJ2-1 | . | . | TRBV6-5
CASSQDGGAGTEAFF | TGTGCCAGCAGCCAAGATGGCGGGGCCGGCACTGAAGCTTTCTTT | TRBJ1-1 | . | . | TRBV3-1/TRBV3-2
CASSDSGGGPTGELFF | TGTGCCAGCAGTGACTCTGGGGGAGGGCCCACCGGGGAGCTGTTTTTT | TRBJ2-2 | TRBD2 | . | TRBV6-4
CATARGTGAYEQYF | TGTGCCACCGCTCGAGGGACGGGCGCGTACGAGCAGTACTTC | TRBJ2-7 | . | . | TRBV24-1
CASSGGLAAYNEQFF | TGTGCCAGCAGCGGGGGACTAGCGGCTTACAATGAGCAGTTCTTC | TRBJ2-1 | TRBD2 | . | TRBV11-2
CASSQVGGITTTDTQYF | TGCGCCAGCAGCCAAGTCGGGGGGATAACAACCACAGATACGCAGTATTTT | TRBJ2-3 | TRBD2 | . | TRBV4-1
CASSLRGNTEAFF | TGTGCCAGCAGTTTGCGCGGTAACACTGAAGCTTTCTTT | TRBJ1-1 | . | . | TRBV12-3/TRBV12-4
CASSEGTGLAGELFF | TGTGCCAGCAGTGAAGGGACAGGGTTAGCCGGGGAGCTGTTTTTT | TRBJ2-2 | TRBD1 | . | TRBV6-1
CASSQGHNFRNTIYF | TGTGCCAGCAGCCAAGGGCATAATTTTAGAAACACCATATATTTT | TRBJ1-3 | . | . | TRBV4-2
CASSQEAGDYGYTF | TGTGCCAGCAGCCAAGAAGCGGGGGACTATGGCTACACCTTC | TRBJ1-2 | . | . | TRBV3-1/TRBV3-2
CASSVGSIAGNTIYF | TGTGCCAGCAGCGTAGGGTCGATAGCTGGAAACACCATATATTTT | TRBJ1-3 | . | . | TRBV9
CASSVSTSGSGNEQFF | TGTGCCAGCAGTGTCTCGACTAGCGGGAGCGGCAATGAGCAGTTCTTC | TRBJ2-1 | TRBD2 | . | TRBV6-1
CASSTSGTAQETQYF | TGTGCCAGTAGTACGTCCGGGACAGCCCAAGAGACCCAGTACTTC | TRBJ2-5 | TRBD1 | once | TRBV19
CATSDPSRGRGEETQYF | TGTGCCACCAGTGATCCGTCCAGGGGGCGAGGAGAAGAGACCCAGTACTTC | TRBJ2-5 | TRBD1 | . | TRBV24-1
CASSVGYEQFF | TGTGCCAGCAGTGTTGGATACGAGCAGTTCTTC | TRBJ2-1 | . | once | TRBV2
CAISEATGSKNTEAFF | TGTGCCATCAGTGAAGCAACAGGAAGCAAGAACACTGAAGCTTTCTTT | TRBJ1-1 | . | once | TRBV10-3
CASSETGSFKPQHF | TGTGCCAGCAGTGAGACAGGGTCTTTTAAGCCCCAGCATTTT | TRBJ1-5 | TRBD1 | few | TRBV6-1
CATWTSGGDEQFF | TGTGCCACCTGGACTAGCGGGGGGGATGAGCAGTTCTTC | TRBJ2-1 | TRBD2 | . | TRBV24-1
CASSFGGLTEAFF | TGTGCCAGCAGTTTTGGGGGATTGACTGAAGCTTTCTTT | TRBJ1-1 | . | . | TRBV12-3/TRBV12-4
CASSPPEQAYTF | TGTGCCAGCTCACCACCCGAACAGGCCTACACCTTC | TRBJ1-2 | . | few | TRBV18
CATSSLTGAGGGTQYF | TGTGCCACCAGCAGTCTGACCGGGGCCGGAGGAGGGACCCAGTACTTC | TRBJ2-5 | . | . | TRBV15
CASSPQIQGANEKLFF | TGTGCCAGCAGCCCTCAAATACAGGGGGCTAATGAAAAACTGTTTTTT | TRBJ1-4 | TRBD1 | . | TRBV7-6
CASSLSRTYGELFF | TGTGCCAGCAGCTTATCCAGGACTTACGGGGAGCTGTTTTTT | TRBJ2-2 | . | . | TRBV7-2
CASSFLSGGGYATNEKLFF | TGTGCCAGCAGTTTCTTGTCAGGGGGCGGATATGCAACTAATGAAAAACTGTTTTTT | TRBJ1-4 | TRBD1 | . | TRBV6-2/TRBV6-3
CATSGPGQFNTEAFF | TGTGCCACCAGCGGACCGGGACAGTTCAACACTGAAGCTTTCTTT | TRBJ1-1 | TRBD1 | once | TRBV15
CASSSSAGFAYEQYF | TGTGCCAGCAGCTCATCAGCGGGATTTGCCTACGAGCAGTACTTC | TRBJ2-7 | TRBD2 | . | TRBV7-8
CASSVLAGNYNEQFF | TGTGCCAGTAGTGTACTAGCGGGTAACTACAATGAGCAGTTCTTC | TRBJ2-1 | TRBD2 | . | TRBV19
CASVPRSSYEQYF | TGTGCCTCCGTACCTCGCTCGAGCTACGAGCAGTACTTC | TRBJ2-7 | . | . | TRBV18
CASSLGQNSPLHF | TGTGCCAGCTCGCTAGGACAGAATTCACCCCTCCACTTT | TRBJ1-6 | . | . | TRBV18
CASAAPGRTNYGYTF | TGCGCCAGCGCGGCGCCGGGACGGACAAACTATGGCTACACCTTC | TRBJ1-2 | . | . | TRBV4-1
CASSLAGQRYEQYF | TGTGCCAGCAGCTTGGCAGGGCAGCGCTACGAGCAGTACTTC | TRBJ2-7 | . | . | TRBV5-4
CASSRTGLNTEAFF | TGTGCCAGCAGTCGCACAGGGCTCAACACTGAAGCTTTCTTT | TRBJ1-1 | . | . | TRBV6-6
CASSSAGIHQPQHF | TGTGCCAGCAGCTCCGCGGGAATTCATCAGCCCCAGCATTTT | TRBJ1-5 | . | . | TRBV2